This T cell receptor beta chain came from a study of response to subunit inactivated influenza vaccine. This clonotype was counted a few times. TCRdb re-called the RT-PCR reads through MiXCR, storing one row per CDR3 protein. Among hundreds of thousands of distinct CDR3 sequences listed, 11% to 15% were seen once. This CDR3 has 18 amino acids. Unmatched junction bases numbered 13, after V lost 5 bases and J lost 1 base. The germline V gene has CDR1 SGHAT and CDR2 FQDESV (reference sequence). The source material was PBMCs from blood, sampled less than 15 days before vaccination. V and J are TRBV11-1 and TRBJ2-2; 7 nucleotides align to TRBD1. The TCR comes from a man aged 50 to 60 who received an inactivated influenza vaccine. DNA for the CDR3: TGTGCCAGCAGCCCCACCGTCCTAAGACAGGGGAACACCGGGGAGCTGTTTTTT. Its translation: CASSPTVLRQGNTGELFF.